Detailed here is one T cell receptor (beta chain). The antigen is unknown. The library was made from cDNA and included unique molecular identifiers. TCRdb fed the PCR reads into MiXCR, producing one record per CDR3 protein. The sample lists about 620,000 distinct CDR3 sequences; about 44% were seen once. The entry originates in a study of post-analysis software for immune sequencing data. As for the study in general: Multiple sclerosis in the patients followed relapsing-remitting, secondary progressive and progressive-relapsing courses. Overall study findings and caveats: Among a handful of TRBV segments more frequent in patients than controls were TRBV5-6, TRBV5-1 and TRBV20-1. When compared against controls, multiple sclerosis patients showed significantly lower normalized Chao1 diversity. Samples from one preparation batch, clustered by F measure, grouped strongly together.

V gave up 5 bases and J gave up 3 bases; unmatched junction bases: 11. Germline CDR1 SQVTM, CDR2 ANQGSEA. CDR3 size: 16 residues. The clonotype was recovered from a girl aged 5-17 years with multiple sclerosis. The rearrangement links TRBV29-1 to TRBJ2-3, with TRBD2 identical over 10 bases. Material for sequencing was blood. The CDR3 DNA reads as TGCAGCGTTCGGGGACTAGCGAGAATGGGGACAGATACGCAGTATTTT. This gives the protein CSVRGLARMGTDTQYF.